This record looks at one TCR beta chain sequence and its context. The PCR made use of 60 Vbeta and 13 Jbeta primers. Profiling relied on immunoSEQ multiplex PCR, and the TCRdb table lists in-frame clones only, not all of them. The data contain around 210,000 clones, roughly 83% of them seen just once; the ten biggest clones take up 0.39%. This sample is drawn from a study of cytomegalovirus exposure and HLA in healthy donors. The ends were cut back, 2 bases at V and 3 bases at J, with 19 bases in the middle. Per germline, CDR1 MRHNA and CDR2 SNTAGT. The CDR3 contains 17 residues. This TCR was recovered from a male donor in good health and CMV-seropositive. The V call is TRBV6-4, the J call TRBJ2-5, with a weak D call TRBD2 (7 bases). The sample was PBMCs. CDR3 protein: CASSDGIAAGAKETQYF. The CDR3 DNA is TGTGCCAGCAGTGACGGTATCGCGGCGGGGGCGAAAGAGACCCAGTACTTC.